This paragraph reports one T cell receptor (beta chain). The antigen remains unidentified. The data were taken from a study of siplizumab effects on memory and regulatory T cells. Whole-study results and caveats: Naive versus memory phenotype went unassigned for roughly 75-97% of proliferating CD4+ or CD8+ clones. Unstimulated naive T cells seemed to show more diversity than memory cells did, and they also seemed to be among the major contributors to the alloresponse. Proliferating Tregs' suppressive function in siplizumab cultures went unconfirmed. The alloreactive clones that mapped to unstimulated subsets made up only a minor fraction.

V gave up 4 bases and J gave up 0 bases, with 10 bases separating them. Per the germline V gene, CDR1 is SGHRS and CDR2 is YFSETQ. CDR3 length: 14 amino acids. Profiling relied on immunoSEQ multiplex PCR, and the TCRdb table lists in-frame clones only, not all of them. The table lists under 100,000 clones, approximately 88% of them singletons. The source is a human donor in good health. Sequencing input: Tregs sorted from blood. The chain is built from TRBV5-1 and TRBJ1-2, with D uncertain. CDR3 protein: CASSMGSANYGYTF. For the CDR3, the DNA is TGCGCCAGCAGCATGGGGAGTGCTAACTATGGCTACACCTTC.